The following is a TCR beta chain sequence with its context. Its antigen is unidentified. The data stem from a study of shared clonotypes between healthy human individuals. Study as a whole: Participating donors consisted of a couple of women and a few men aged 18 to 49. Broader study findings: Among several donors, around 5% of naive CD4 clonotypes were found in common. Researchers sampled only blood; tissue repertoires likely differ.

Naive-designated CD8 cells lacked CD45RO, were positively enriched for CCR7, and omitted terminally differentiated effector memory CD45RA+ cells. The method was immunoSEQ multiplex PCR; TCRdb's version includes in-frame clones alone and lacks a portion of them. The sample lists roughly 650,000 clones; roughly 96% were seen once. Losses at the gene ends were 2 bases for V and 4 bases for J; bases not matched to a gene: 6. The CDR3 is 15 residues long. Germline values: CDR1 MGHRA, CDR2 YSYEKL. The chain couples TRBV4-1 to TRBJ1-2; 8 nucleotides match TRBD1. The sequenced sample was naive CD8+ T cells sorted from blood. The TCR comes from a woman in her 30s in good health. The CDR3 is CASSQFGQGPYGYTF. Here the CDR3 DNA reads TGCGCCAGCAGCCAATTCGGACAGGGCCCCTATGGCTACACCTTC.